A single T cell receptor (beta chain) is shown here with its context. Its antigen target is currently unknown. No much larger clone exists at a distance of one base, and base qualities are not known. In total, approximately 700 healthy bone marrow donors made up the cohort. Cohort members were all nominally healthy when sampled, although unrecorded immune exposures were likely present. The donor tested CMV seronegative and was one of the 352 seronegative cohort members. A peripheral blood sample was provided by each donor, and peripheral blood mononuclear cells were used for TCR beta sequencing. The Qiagen DNeasy Blood Extraction Kit was used to extract genomic DNA from the blood cell samples. V is cut back by 5 bases and J by 2 bases, with 5 bases in the junction unmatched. The germline V gene supplies CDR1 SQVTM and CDR2 ANQGSEA. Including cysteine and phenylalanine, the CDR3 has 14 amino acids. The sequence is cut down to CDR3 DNA, 42 bases in frame from base 1.

Library creation used the immunoSEQ multiplex PCR assay. For the multiplex PCR, a mixture combining 60 forward primers for TCR Vbeta segments and 13 reverse primers for TCR Jbeta segments was used. A multiplex PCR assay on genomic DNA amplified the CDR3 region of rearranged TCR beta genes. The amplified TCR beta libraries were sequenced on the Illumina HiSeq System as 87-base-pair reads. Turning to the authors' computational methods: A later analysis tallied around 82 million unique TCR beta chains across the approximately 670 repertoires, and roughly 11 million of those chains were shared by two or more donors. To remove PCR and sequencing errors, raw reads were error-corrected and collapsed into unique sequences using a nearest-neighbor algorithm that merged closely related sequences. To assign V, D and J gene segments, CDR3 sequences were aligned to IMGT reference sequences. For a sequence to be retained, at least a six-nucleotide match to both a V gene segment and a J gene segment was required. Rearrangements were called productive when the CDR3 lacked stop codons and stayed in frame with V and J; all others were non-productive. CDR3 was defined according to IMGT convention as the region running from the second conserved V-encoded cysteine to the conserved J-encoded phenylalanine. The earlier analysis of approximately 500 of the donors excluded sequences that lacked an unambiguous match to a single V gene segment. In an earlier analysis of some 590 of the donors, a V segment was called functional when productive rearrangements were above 56.7%, and segregating when the standard deviation between donors exceeded 5%. A statistical classification framework was built to diagnose cytomegalovirus status from the catalog of TCR beta chain sequences. In a later analysis, V and J genes were assigned by comparing TCR nucleotide sequences against IMGT/GENE-DB human TR gene sequences. Using the TCRdist pipeline, a later analysis assigned CDR3 sequences along with most-parsimonious VDJ recombination scenarios. In a later analysis, each TCR beta chain was defined by its CDR3 amino acid sequence together with its V-gene family, and reads lacking a unique V-gene family were excluded. In a later analysis, fewer than 600 highly shared, low-generation-probability nucleotide sequences were removed to address suspected cross-contamination and a sequencing artifact. A later analysis calculated a clonal expansion index for each public chain from normalized within-repertoire ranks of inferred template counts. In a later analysis, generation probabilities were computed with a VDJ recombination model fitted to out-of-frame rearrangements, and the resulting probabilities were checked against IGoR. A later analysis scored TCR-TCR, TCR-HLA and TCR-CMV co-occurrence with hypergeometric tests, applying a repertoire-size bias correction to TCR pairs. To estimate false discovery rates, a later analysis permuted the HLA or CMV assignments 20 times. A later analysis grouped co-occurring TCRs with DBSCAN, adding TCRdist sequence similarity when clustering within HLA-allele-positive subsets. Repertoires with fewer than 30,000 or more than 120,000 public chains, plus five repertoires with anomalous nucleotide sharing, were excluded from co-occurrence clustering. Held by TCRdb, this immuneACCESS table contains in-frame sequences only and omits some clones. Under half of the omission traces to an unresolved V gene where checked; the cause of the rest is unknown. The DNA was the basis for D and trimming; V, J and clone size are from that table. This sample lists about 150,000 clones; around 74% were detected once. The ten most abundant clones make up about 2.8% of the sample.

This record belongs to a study of cytomegalovirus exposure and HLA in healthy donors listed by TCRdb under 2017. Background for the entire study: An earlier analysis of some 550 of the donors reported more than 250 Gb of sequence data and some 120 million unique TCR beta sequences from 150 million to 200 million T cells. An early release that covered 640 HLA-typed donors contained 300 to 350 gigabases of sequencing data and 85 million to 100 million unique TCR sequences. Among the roughly 400 genotyped donors, approximately 76% belonged to the genetic ancestry cluster associated with self-reported Caucasian donors. The study was designed to test whether signatures of past pathogen exposure could be identified by cataloging public T cell receptors. The T cell repertoires of several hundred subjects were profiled by immunosequencing and related to cytomegalovirus serostatus. Besides the first cohort of approximately 710 subjects, a separate validation cohort made up of over 100 different subjects was used. To predict cytomegalovirus infection status, the study combined high-throughput TCR immunosequencing, statistical association of individual TCRs with disease status, and machine learning. To study patterns of TCR occurrence, a later analysis re-analyzed previously published TCR beta repertoires from 666 donors and added high-resolution HLA genotyping. Rather than drawing on any new phenotypic data, the later analysis identified candidate immune exposures from TCR beta sequences and the way those sequences occurred across donors. An earlier analysis of several hundred of the donors applied high-throughput TCR beta sequencing to assess whether each TCR beta V gene segment acted as functional or pseudogenic. Donor age, sex, ethnicity and CMV serostatus were compiled alongside the repertoire data. A later genetic analysis took genome-wide SNP genotypes for about 55% of the 666 donors and used that subset as a discovery cohort. All discovery cohort repertoires had been generated on a single sequencing platform. HLA typing covered class I and class II loci at four-digit resolution. The number of typed donors differed by locus: 629-630 for A, B, C, DRB1 and DQB1; 500 to 550 for DQA1; 606 for DPA1; and about 470 for DPB1. Because of strong linkage in the cohort, roughly five DR-DQ haplotypes were treated as single units for association and clustering. On average, around 200,000 unique TCR beta nucleotide sequences were sequenced per donor among 398 genotyped donors of the cohort, with approximately 18% of those sequences being non-productive. General study outcomes and caveats: In both the original and validation cohorts, the classifier was reported to diagnose cytomegalovirus status with high specificity and sensitivity. A cluster of highly shared sequence variants was judged likely to be a technical artifact of the sequencing pipeline. In a later analysis, HLA-associated TCR beta chains were found to be more clonally expanded and to have lower generation probabilities than equally common non-associated chains. While some public TCRs were present in many individuals, most TCR sequences turned up only very rarely across donors. Because the 87-base-pair reads could not distinguish some IMGT-functional V segments, including TRBV6-2 and TRBV6-3, those segments were excluded. According to the authors, the approach could potentially be generalized to other disease states and immunological phenotypes. A later analysis associated 16,951 TCR beta sequences with specific HLA alleles at a false discovery rate of 0.05. A further reported finding was that TCR beta sequences accurately predicted the HLA-A and HLA-B alleles for most subjects in the first cohort. Presence/absence analyses assumed roughly uniform sequencing depth across donors, an assumption that may not hold. Broadly in line with IMGT annotations, most TCR beta V segments showed up in productive rearrangements about 87% or about 30% of the time in an earlier analysis of approximately 600 of the donors. A later genetic analysis reported fewer N-insertions in productive TCRs among donors in an Asian-associated ancestry cluster than the approximately 700-donor mean. When HLA alleles, especially DR and DQ, strongly co-occurred, attributing TCR associations to individual alleles was difficult. In a later analysis, several top co-occurrence clusters were reported to appear linked to parvovirus B19, influenza, CMV and Epstein-Barr virus. Correlated functional status among segregating V segments might reflect linkage disequilibrium, but an unknown experimental factor could not be ruled out. In a later analysis, most CMV-associated TCR beta chains were found to appear HLA-restricted, with HLA associations seemingly driven largely by CMV exposure. In vitro tests confirmed that a few of the cytomegalovirus-associated TCR beta chains recognize cytomegalovirus antigens. The study gave a list of 150 to 200 TCR beta chains associated with cytomegalovirus. In this cohort, only TCR beta chains were sequenced, and detectable features were limited by the absence of alpha or paired-chain data. HLA typing was unavailable for some donors at each locus, so association tests used only the typed subset. In a later analysis, the rate of TCR association differed among HLA loci, with DRB1 alleles having the most associated TCRs and HLA-C alleles having the fewest. CMV serostatus was the only immune exposure information available for the cohort. V-gene and J-gene trimming of TCR beta chains was associated with a missense DCLRE1C variant in a later genetic analysis, and the association was replicated in an independent cohort. Because counts were too low, seventeen rarely observed V segments, including chromosome 9 orphons, were excluded from the earlier analysis of roughly 580 of the donors.

This TCR was sampled from a man aged 18 to 30 in good health and CMV-seronegative. The chain is encoded by TRBV29-1 joined to TRBJ2-3, and TRBD2 aligns with 9 junction nucleotides. The sequenced sample consisted of PBMCs. The CDR3 here reads CSVLLAGLTDTQYF. The DNA reads as follows: TGCAGCGTTCTGCTAGCGGGACTCACAGATACGCAGTATTTT.